Each of the 9 T cell receptor beta chains below was sequenced from the same sample in a study of shared clonotypes between healthy human individuals. Measured with immunoSEQ multiplex PCR; TCRdb has only the in-frame clones, and not every one. Found here are about 2.3 million clones, approximately 93% of them singletons; the top ten hold around 0.4%. Source material: naive CD4+ T cells from PBMCs. Subset indicated: CD45RA+ positively selected. All receptors derive from a man younger than 30 in good health. Some clones in this sample may be carry-over from other donors' samples.

The V and J genes are TRBV28 and TRBJ1-5; TRBD1 aligns across 7 bases. Germline values: CDR1 MDHEN, CDR2 SYDVKM. The V segment lost 10 bases and the J segment 2 bases; nucleotides outside the gene matches: 8. The CDR3 totals 14 residues. The CDR3 nucleotides are TGTGCCACCGGGACAGTTAACGGCAATCAGCCCCAGCATTTT. Protein: CATGTVNGNQPQHF.

V usage is TRBV6-1 and J usage is TRBJ1-3, with D perhaps matching TRBD1 (6 bases). CDR1 and CDR2 (germline): MNHNS, SASEGT. The V gene lost 6 bases and the J gene lost 3 bases, with 12 bases spanning the gap. CDR3 length: 14 amino acids. The CDR3 coding sequence is TGTGCCAGCAGCCAAACAGGGCTTGGAAACACCATATATTTT. Protein: CASSQTGLGNTIYF.

This chain connects TRBV11-2 to TRBJ1-1, with no clear D. The CDR3 extends over 14 amino acids. CDR1 SGHAT and CDR2 FQNNGV come from the germline V gene. Trimming left V 5 bases short and J 6 bases short, with 16 bases between. CDR3 in amino acids: CASSPTRVGSEAFF. The CDR3 DNA follows: TGTGCCAGCAGCCCCACACGGGTCGGTTCTGAAGCTTTCTTT. The full variable domain, rest sourced from reference TRBV11-2 and TRBJ1-1, is EAGVAQSPRYKIIEKRQSVAFWCNPISGHATLYWYQQILGQGPKLLIQFQNNGVVDDSQLPKDRFSAERLKGVDSTLKIQPAKLEDSAVYLCASSPTRVGSEAFFGQGTRLTVV.

The chain couples TRBV11-2 to TRBJ1-2; D might be TRBD1 (5 bases). CDR1 is SGHAT and CDR2 is FQNNGV in the germline V gene. Trimming left V 5 bases short and J 8 bases short, with 12 bases between. This CDR3 contains 12 residues. The CDR3 DNA reads TGTGCCAGCAGCCCTACGGGACTCGGCTACACCTTC. Encoded protein: CASSPTGLGYTF.

The chain uses TRBV4-3 and TRBJ2-1; TRBD1 is a possible D gene (5 bases). The V end lost 0 bases, the J end lost 13 bases, and 19 bases lay between the germline ends. The CDR3 runs to 15 residues. CDR1 is LGHNA, CDR2 YSLEER, per germline. In nucleotides, the CDR3 is TGCGCCAGCAGCCAAGAGTCAGGGCCCCCTGGCAGCCAGTTCTTC. Translating gives CASSQESGPPGSQFF.

V and J are TRBV30 and TRBJ1-2, with TRBD1 as a possible D gene (5 bases). Germline V gene sequence: CDR1 GTSNPN, CDR2 SVGIG (reference sequence). With 2 bases removed from V and 10 bases from J, the gap between germline ends came to 26 bases. The CDR3 has 16 amino acids. The CDR3 reads CAWSTPGLGLTRAYTF. The CDR3 DNA reads TGTGCCTGGAGTACTCCGGGACTTGGATTAACCAGGGCCTACACCTTC.

The chain is built from TRBV27 and TRBJ2-7, with 8 positions matching TRBD1. Germline V CDR1 and CDR2: MNHEY, SMNVEV (reference sequence). The CDR3 runs 15 residues. V lost 6 bases to trimming and J lost 0 bases; unmatched junction nucleotides: 7. This CDR3 reads CASSGQGHSSYEQYF. In DNA form, the CDR3 reads TGTGCCAGCAGCGGACAGGGTCACAGCTCCTACGAGCAGTACTTC.

The chain couples TRBV7-2 to TRBJ1-4; 8 nucleotides agree with TRBD1. Germline assignment: CDR1 SGHTA and CDR2 FQGNSA. The CDR3 length is 14 residues. After removal of 3 bases from V and 6 bases from J, the junction contained 3 bases not matched to a gene. This CDR3 reads CASSLTGDDEKLFF. DNA for the CDR3: TGTGCCAGCAGCTTGACAGGGGACGATGAAAAACTGTTTTTT.

J is TRBJ2-3 and V is TRBV5-1, with 11 bases identical to TRBD2. V shed 0 bases, J shed 4 bases, and the junction held 7 bases outside the gene matches. CDR1 and CDR2 from the germline V gene are SGHRS and YFSETQ. The CDR3 length is 17 residues. The CDR3 nucleotides are TGCGCCAGCAGCTTGGCAACCCTAGCGGGAGGCGCAGATACGCAGTATTTT. Its translation: CASSLATLAGGADTQYF.